These T cell receptor beta chains were read from a single sample in a study of blood T cell repertoires in COVID-19. Clones were sequenced by immunoSEQ multiplex PCR, and TCRdb holds only the in-frame ones, with some missing. The table lists about 99,000 clones, about four fifths of them singletons. The specimen sequenced was peripheral blood. The source of these receptors is a man between 60 and 70 years old with acute or convalescent COVID-19. The CDR3 runs from the conserved cysteine through the conserved F or W. A D gene is named only where the DNA matches it firmly. The size entry is marked missing in some rows and otherwise reads once, few, many or a size class.

J: TRBJ2-1; D: .; V: TRBV5-1; size: .; DNA: TGCGCCAGCAGCTTGACAGGTGTTGAGCAGTTCTTC; CDR3: CASSLTGVEQFF
J: TRBJ1-2; D: .; V: TRBV27; size: .; DNA: TGTGCCAGCAGCAAGTCAGGGGAATTGGGTGGCTACACCTTC; CDR3: CASSKSGELGGYTF
J: TRBJ2-5; D: TRBD2; V: TRBV11-2; size: .; DNA: TGTGCCAGCAGCCTAGGCGGGAGTAGAGAGACCCAGTACTTC; CDR3: CASSLGGSRETQYF
J: TRBJ1-4; D: .; V: TRBV10-1; size: .; DNA: TGCGCCAGCAGACCATTAGGACATAGGAAAACTGTTTTT; CDR3: CASRPLGHRKTVF
J: TRBJ1-2; D: TRBD1; V: TRBV29-1; size: .; DNA: TGCAGCGTTGACGGACAGGGGAGTAGGGGCTACACCTTC; CDR3: CSVDGQGSRGYTF
J: TRBJ1-3; D: .; V: TRBV3-1/TRBV3-2; size: once; DNA: TGTGCCAGCAGCGCAGGGACATTTGGAGTCGGAAACACCATATATTTT; CDR3: CASSAGTFGVGNTIYF
J: TRBJ2-1; D: .; V: TRBV10-1; size: once; DNA: TGCGCCAGCAGTGAGTCTAGCGGCCGGGCTGAGCAGTTCTTC; CDR3: CASSESSGRAEQFF
J: TRBJ2-7; D: .; V: TRBV7-6; size: .; DNA: TGTGCCAGCAGCTTAGGTTCCCGGGGTAGCTCCTACGAGCAGTACTTC; CDR3: CASSLGSRGSSYEQYF
J: TRBJ2-3; D: TRBD2; V: TRBV30; size: .; DNA: TGTGCCTGGAGGAAGGTAGCGGGAGATGATACGCAGTATTTT; CDR3: CAWRKVAGDDTQYF
J: TRBJ1-2; D: .; V: TRBV19; size: .; DNA: TGTGCCAGTAATATAGACAGCGCGAGTGGCTACACCTTC; CDR3: CASNIDSASGYTF
J: TRBJ1-2; D: .; V: TRBV2; size: .; DNA: TGTGCCAGCGGTCCTAACCTCTGGGGCTACACCTTC; CDR3: CASGPNLWGYTF